The 9 T cell receptor beta chains in this list originate from one sample, sequenced in a study of T cell responses to AZD1222 COVID-19 vaccine. Profiled with immunoSEQ multiplex PCR; TCRdb holds only in-frame clones, not every one. Of over 100,000 clones in the sample, over 85% are singletons; the top ten hold approximately 4.7%. Here the sequenced sample was peripheral blood, taken on day 0 of AZD1222 vaccination. Every receptor here comes from an adult in good health.

The chain joins TRBV19 to TRBJ1-1; D gene unclear. The CDR3 runs 16 residues. V gave up 4 bases and J gave up 4 bases, with 19 bases separating them. CDR1 and CDR2 from the germline V gene are LNHDA and SQIVND (reference sequence). The CDR3 loop is CASSTPLKAPSTEAFF. In DNA, the CDR3 is TGTGCCAGTAGTACGCCGCTAAAGGCGCCTAGCACTGAAGCTTTCTTT.

V and J are TRBV7-2 and TRBJ1-5; D is uncertain. CDR1 SGHTA and CDR2 FQGNSA come from the germline V gene. Trimming stripped 4 bases from V and 5 bases from J, with 6 bases between. This CDR3 is built from 12 residues. The CDR3 nucleotides read TGTGCCAGCAGCTGGGCCGATCAGCCCCAGCATTTT. Translation gives CASSWADQPQHF.

This clone was counted a single time. The gene calls are TRBV30 and TRBJ1-1; a weak D match, TRBD1 (5 bases). The CDR3 spans 12 residues. Germline CDR1 is GTSNPN and CDR2 is SVGIG (reference sequence). The V and J ends lost 5 bases and 6 bases respectively, with 13 bases between them. The CDR3 is CAWGREIAEAFF. CDR3 nucleotide sequence: TGTGCCTGGGGCAGGGAGATCGCTGAAGCTTTCTTT.

V gene TRBV5-4 combines with J gene TRBJ1-1; weak D call: TRBD1 (5 bases). The germline V and J ends were trimmed by 4 bases and 8 bases, with 12 bases remaining between them. There are 12 residues in the CDR3. From germline, CDR1 is SGHNT and CDR2 YYREEE (reference sequence). CDR3 sequence (DNA): TGTGCCAGCAGCGTGGGGTACAGGGAAGCTTTCTTT. Amino acid sequence: CASSVGYREAFF.

The chain joins TRBV2 to TRBJ1-2; D unclear. V gave up 7 bases and J gave up 2 bases, with 11 bases separating them. CDR1 and CDR2 from the germline V gene are SNHLY and FYNNEI. The CDR3 covers 13 residues. The CDR3 nucleotides are TGTGCCAGCATAGGCAGTCTGAACTATGGCTACACCTTC. It specifies CASIGSLNYGYTF.

This clone was observed once. The rearrangement uses TRBV29-1 and TRBJ2-5, with 9 bases identical to TRBD2. V lost 1 base and J lost 3; bases outside the gene matches: 6. The CDR3 is 15 residues long. Germline lookup yields CDR1 SQVTM and CDR2 ANQGSEA. The CDR3 nucleotides are TGCAGCGTTGAAGGGTGGACTAGCGCCAAAGAGACCCAGTACTTC. Translated, it gives CSVEGWTSAKETQYF.

The chain combines TRBV18 with TRBJ1-1; the D gene is possibly TRBD1 (5 bases). The CDR3 sequence is 12 residues long. Trimming cost V 3 bases and J 10 bases, with 12 bases left between them. Germline V lookup: CDR1 KGHSH, CDR2 LQKENI. The chain's CDR3 is CASSPRQIGAFF. The CDR3 coding sequence is TGTGCCAGCTCACCCCGACAGATTGGAGCTTTCTTT. The complete variable domain, with remaining parts taken from reference TRBV18 and TRBJ1-1, reads NAGVMQNPRHLVRRRGQEARLRCSPMKGHSHVYWYRQLPEEGLKFMVYLQKENIIDESGMPKERFSAEFPKEGPSILRIQQVVRGDSAAYFCASSPRQIGAFFGQGTRLTVV.

V gene TRBV6-5 combines with J gene TRBJ1-4; D call uncertain. Deletions cut 6 bases from V and 5 bases from J, with 13 bases between. The CDR3 runs to 14 residues. Per germline, CDR1 MNHEY and CDR2 SVGAGI. CDR3 amino acids: CASSLRVGNEKLFF. CDR3 sequence (DNA): TGTGCCAGCAGCCTTAGGGTAGGGAATGAAAAACTGTTTTTT.

V and J are TRBV20-1 and TRBJ1-2, with a weak D call TRBD1 (6 bases). Germline V gene sequence: CDR1 DFQATT, CDR2 SNEGSKA (reference sequence). Trimming removed 3 bases at V and 5 bases at J, with 13 bases between. This CDR3 is built from 13 residues. The CDR3 bases are TGCAGTGCTAGTGATTTCCAGGGGTATGGCTACACCTTC. It specifies CSASDFQGYGYTF.